The source of this T cell receptor beta chain is a study of blood T cell repertoires in COVID-19. Background on the study: The study drew acute and convalescent COVID-19 samples from the United States, Italy and Spain. Sample material is recorded as cDNA or gDNA derived from T cells, B-cell-depleted T cells, or PBMCs.

V was trimmed by 0 bases and J by 6 bases, leaving 10 bases between them. CDR3 size: 14 residues. The V gene's germline CDR1 is SGHTS and CDR2 YDEGEE. Methods used by the authors: Amplification from reference gene primers served as the basis for estimated nucleated cell counts. Here immunoSEQ multiplex PCR was the method, and the copy in TCRdb shows in-frame clones only, minus some. V, J and clone size reflect that table, while D and trimming were determined from the DNA. The table shows around 71,000 clones, with around 76% occurring only once. The TCR sequence derives from an elderly woman with active or convalescent COVID-19. V usage is TRBV5-8 and J usage is TRBJ2-1, with D perhaps TRBD1 (6 bases). The sample consisted of peripheral blood. This CDR3 reads CASSLDRVVNEQFF. As DNA, the CDR3 is TGTGCCAGCAGCTTGGACAGGGTGGTCAATGAGCAGTTCTTC. The variable domain in full, with the rest retrieved from reference TRBV5-8 and TRBJ2-1, is EAGVTQSPTHLIKTRGQQATLRCSPISGHTSVYWYQQALGLGLQFLLWYDEGEERNRGNFPPRFSGRQFPNYSSELNVNALELEDSALYLCASSLDRVVNEQFFGPGTRLTVL.